This entry describes one T cell receptor beta chain. This sample was included in a study of blood T cell repertoires in COVID-19. The V gene end was trimmed by 8 bases and the J gene end by 6 bases; junction bases not matched to a gene: 4. The CDR3 length is 13 residues. Under the authors' procedure: Scientists estimated how many nucleated cells there were by amplifying reference gene primers. The assay was immunoSEQ multiplex PCR, and TCRdb's table has in-frame clones only and misses some. The V and J calls and the clone size are those of that table, but D and trimming were determined from the DNA. The repertoire includes 150,000 or so clones, roughly 88% of them detected once, and around 8% sits in the top ten.

V is TRBV12-3 or TRBV12-4 and J is TRBJ1-6; TRBD1 matches 7 bases. Sequencing was performed on peripheral blood. This receptor was identified in a woman aged 60-75 years with COVID-19, enrolled during active disease. CDR3 protein: CASVRDSNSPLHF. CDR3 DNA sequence: TGTGCCAGCGTACGGGACAGTAATTCACCCCTCCACTTT.